The source of this TCR beta chain is a study of prognosis after radiotherapy for stage I lung cancer. The CDR3 contains 13 residues. Per germline, CDR1 SNHLY and CDR2 FYNNEI. V was shortened by 1 base and J by 10 bases, with 11 bases between the two germline ends. Multiplex PCR in two rounds served to amplify TCR beta CDR3 from genomic DNA. Individual primers that were specific to each TRBV and TRBJ gene served in first-round PCR. Each CDR3 protein gets one entry after TCRdb re-called the multiplex PCR reads with MiXCR. The table lists under 20,000 distinct CDR3 sequences, about 46% of them singletons.

Specimen: PBMCs, collected before or after stereotactic body radiation therapy (not recorded which). The sequence was obtained from a donor aged 50 or older with non-small cell lung cancer. The chain joins TRBV2 to TRBJ1-5; D not resolved. The CDR3 nucleotides are TGTGCCAGCAGTGAAGTGGGTACCCATCCCCAGCATTTT. As protein: CASSEVGTHPQHF. The variable domain in full, with the rest retrieved from reference TRBV2 and TRBJ1-5, is EPEVTQTPSHQVTQMGQEVILRCVPISNHLYFYWYRQILGQKVEFLVSFYNNEISEKSEIFDDQFSVERPDGSNFTLKIRSTKLEDSAMYFCASSEVGTHPQHFGDGTRLSIL.